Detailed here is one T cell receptor beta chain. This record belongs to a study of blood T cell repertoires in COVID-19. Overall study: Both acute and convalescent COVID-19 samples were obtained from the United States, Italy and Spain. In each case, the material was cDNA or gDNA derived from T cells, B-cell-depleted T cells, or PBMCs.

The method was immunoSEQ multiplex PCR; TCRdb's version includes in-frame clones alone and lacks a portion of them. The top ten hold roughly 2% of the sample, which has around 150,000 clones, around four fifths seen once. The germline gives CDR1 SGHRS, CDR2 YFSETQ. The CDR3 sequence is 12 residues long. V dropped 2 bases and J dropped 6 bases, with 8 bases sitting between them. The sequenced sample was peripheral blood. The rearrangement uses TRBV5-1 and TRBJ1-1, with D perhaps TRBD1 (6 bases). This TCR derives from a man between 65 and 85 years old with acute or convalescent COVID-19. The CDR3 sequence: CASSFPGAEAFF. In DNA form, the CDR3 reads TGCGCCAGCAGCTTCCCAGGGGCTGAAGCTTTCTTT. Complete variable domain (other parts from reference TRBV5-1 and TRBJ1-1): KAGVTQTPRYLIKTRGQQVTLSCSPISGHRSVSWYQQTPGQGLQFLFEYFSETQRNKGNFPGRFSGRQFSNSRSEMNVSTLELGDSALYLCASSFPGAEAFFGQGTRLTVV.